Each of the 18 T cell receptor beta chains below was sequenced from the same sample in a study of low-dose radiotherapy and immunotherapy resistance in tumors. Primers used for first-strand cDNA, a TRAV- and TRBV-specific set, covered both alpha and beta chains. TCR amplification ran 15 to 25 PCR cycles using constant-region and V-primer adapter primers. TCRdb itself ran the reads through MiXCR, one entry per CDR3 protein. The data hold some 39,000 distinct CDR3 sequences, with about a third observed a single time. The time point here: before trial treatment. Sample: PBMCs, taken before treatment. These receptors came from a male donor with gallbladder cancer.

This clonotype has ten or more counts. Germline is not matched at one junction end, which may reflect a read error. The chain carries TRBV5-1 and TRBJ2-5; D gene unclear. CDR1 is SGHRS, CDR2 YFSETQ, per germline. The CDR3 totals 11 residues. CDR3 sequence: CASSSQETQYF. The CDR3, as DNA: TGTGCCAGCAGCTCGCAAGAGACCCAGTACTTC.

In this sample, this clonotype turned up many times. The chain joins TRBV7-3 to TRBJ2-3; 7 bases are a match to TRBD1. This CDR3 contains 15 residues. V dropped 5 bases and J dropped 1; count of bases not matched to a gene: 6. The germline V gene has CDR1 SGHTA and CDR2 FQGTGA. CDR3 sequence: CASSPDRVGTDTQYF. DNA for the CDR3: TGTGCCAGCAGCCCCGACAGGGTGGGCACAGATACGCAGTATTTT.

This clonotype was recorded at least ten times. The gene calls are TRBV29-1 and TRBJ2-7; D gene uncertain. V was shortened by 0 bases and J by 1 base, with 10 bases between the two germline ends. The CDR3 sequence is 14 residues long. Germline CDR1 SQVTM, CDR2 ANQGSEA. Here the CDR3 reads CSVEDGGGSYEQYF. The DNA for the CDR3 is TGCAGCGTTGAAGATGGTGGCGGTTCCTACGAGCAGTACTTC.

This clonotype was detected ten times or more. This rearrangement joins TRBV9 to TRBJ2-3; D uncertain. The CDR3 extends over 14 amino acids. V was cut by 3 bases and J by 4 bases, with 12 bases left in between. CDR1 and CDR2 (germline): SGDLS, YYNGEE. This CDR3 is CASSEPTLPDTQYF. As DNA, the CDR3 is TGTGCCAGCAGCGAGCCTACGCTACCAGATACGCAGTATTTT.

This clonotype has at least ten counts. The chain combines TRBV19 with TRBJ2-3; TRBD2 agrees at 7 bases. Germline V gene lookup returns CDR1 LNHDA and CDR2 SQIVND (reference sequence). The CDR3 extends over 16 amino acids. J gave up 0 bases and V 5 bases, and 8 bases lay outside the gene matches. CDR3 in amino acids: CASSFILAASTDTQYF. CDR3 DNA: TGTGCCAGTAGTTTCATTCTAGCGGCCAGCACAGATACGCAGTATTTT.

This clonotype was picked up many times. The V and J genes are TRBV7-9 and TRBJ2-1, with TRBD2 as a possible D gene (6 bases). This CDR3 has 13 amino acids. Germline CDR1 is SEHNR and CDR2 is FQNEAQ (reference sequence). With 1 base removed from V and 10 bases from J, the gap between germline ends came to 11 bases. CDR3 loop: CASSLGMEGEQFF. The CDR3 bases are TGTGCCAGCAGCTTAGGAATGGAGGGGGAGCAGTTCTTC.

The J gene is TRBJ2-1, the V gene TRBV27; 9 bases are a match to TRBD1. Germline loops: CDR1 MNHEY, CDR2 SMNVEV (reference sequence). The CDR3 totals 14 residues. V gave up 7 bases and J gave up 3 bases; unmatched junction bases: 4. The CDR3 here is CASKGTGHYNEQFF. The CDR3 DNA reads TGTGCCAGCAAGGGGACAGGGCACTACAATGAGCAGTTCTTC.

There are many counts of this clonotype. CDR3 nucleotides: TGTGCCTGGAGTACCCTCAGTGGGCGGTTCTTC. Translated: CAWSTLSGRFF. The chain recombines TRBV30 with TRBJ2-1, with D hard to call. CDR1 is GTSNPN and CDR2 is SVGIG in the germline V gene (reference sequence). The CDR3 is 11 residues long. Trimming removed 2 bases from V and 15 bases from J, with 14 bases in between.

V and J are TRBV21-1 and TRBJ2-1; the table's D call, TRBD1, was not checked against the DNA. TRBV21-1 has pseudogene status. CDR3 size: 16 residues. The CDR3: CASSSKQVVTDNEQFF. The CDR3 nucleotides are TGTGCCAGCAGCAGCAAACAGGTGGTAACGGACAATGAGCAGTTCTTC.

This clonotype has ten or more counts. This rearrangement joins TRBV20-1 to TRBJ2-1; TRBD2 matches at 9 bases. The CDR3 contains 13 residues. Germline trimming cut 2 bases from V and 4 bases from J; bases unmatched to any gene: 0. Germline V gene lookup returns CDR1 DFQATT and CDR2 SNEGSKA (reference sequence). The DNA of the CDR3 is TGCAGTGCTAGACTAGCGGGGTACAATGAGCAGTTCTTC. Amino acid sequence: CSARLAGYNEQFF.

This clonotype was seen ten or more times. The V and J genes are TRBV5-6 and TRBJ1-1, with D perhaps TRBD1 (5 bases). Germline V lookup: CDR1 SGHDT, CDR2 YYEEEE. CDR3 length equals 14 residues. The V and J ends lost 1 base and 0 bases respectively, with 7 bases between them. The CDR3 loop reads CASSLRQLNTEAFF. Here the CDR3 DNA reads TGTGCCAGCAGCTTGAGACAGTTGAACACTGAAGCTTTCTTT.

The chain carries TRBV12-5 and TRBJ2-1; perhaps D is TRBD1 or TRBD2 (5 bases each). Germline V gives CDR1 LGHNT, CDR2 FRNRAP. The CDR3 spans 15 residues. The V gene lost 1 base and the J gene lost 0 bases, with 7 bases spanning the gap. CDR3 coding DNA: TGTGCTAGTGGTTTGGGGGGGAGCTCCTACAATGAGCAGTTCTTC. Its protein product is CASGLGGSSYNEQFF.

This clonotype was seen only a few times. The chain has TRBV28 and TRBJ1-5, with D perhaps TRBD1 (5 bases). The V gene's germline CDR1 is MDHEN and CDR2 SYDVKM. The CDR3 consists of 14 residues. Trimming shortened V by 10 bases and J by 6 bases, and 19 bases separated the two germline ends. This CDR3 is CATLGTGSGQPQHF. Here the CDR3 DNA reads TGTGCCACCCTGGGGACCGGCTCCGGTCAGCCCCAGCATTTT.

This clonotype was observed a handful of times. The chain is built from TRBV9 and TRBJ2-1; no definite D call. The CDR3 sequence is 13 residues long. Trimming stripped 4 bases from V and 9 bases from J, with 14 bases between. Germline lookup yields CDR1 SGDLS and CDR2 YYNGEE. CDR3 bases: TGTGCCAGCAGCCCCGAGGTAATGACTGAGCAGTTCTTC. Protein product: CASSPEVMTEQFF.

The chain recombines TRBV6-2 or TRBV6-3 with TRBJ2-1; either TRBD1 or TRBD2 may fit D (5 bases each). The V gene's germline CDR1 is MNHEY and CDR2 SVGEGT. V was clipped by 6 bases and J by 5 bases, with 17 bases between them. The CDR3 contains 15 residues. The CDR3 sequence: CASRKMGEAHNEQFF. The CDR3 nucleotides are TGTGCCAGCAGGAAAATGGGGGAAGCCCACAATGAGCAGTTCTTC.

This clonotype was recorded only once. The V and J genes are TRBV23-1 and TRBJ1-2; maybe TRBD1 (6 bases). TRBV23-1 is given ORF status, its function remaining uncertain. V was trimmed by 2 bases and J by 0 bases, leaving 25 bases between them. The length of the CDR3 is 20 residues. CDR3 sequence: CASSQRGRKGGSNSNYGYTF. CDR3 sequence (DNA): TGCGCCAGCAGTCAAAGAGGGAGGAAGGGGGGCTCCAACTCTAACTATGGCTACACCTTC.

This clonotype was detected many times. The V gene is TRBV20-1, the J gene TRBJ2-2; D is perhaps TRBD2 (5 bases). Trimming removed 3 bases at V and 0 bases at J, with 8 bases between. CDR3 size: 14 residues. Germline V CDR1 and CDR2: DFQATT, SNEGSKA (reference sequence). CDR3 DNA sequence: TGCAGTGCTAGGGACTTCGCGAACACCGGGGAGCTGTTTTTT. As protein: CSARDFANTGELFF.

This clonotype counts as medium-sized. The V call is TRBV6-6, the J call TRBJ2-7; D call uncertain. CDR3 length: 14 amino acids. With 2 bases removed from V and 2 bases from J, the gap between germline ends came to 10 bases. Germline V gene lookup returns CDR1 MNHNY and CDR2 SVGAGI (reference sequence). For the CDR3, the DNA is TGTGCCAGCAGTTACGGAGCTGCAACCTACGAGCAGTACTTC. Residues: CASSYGAATYEQYF.